This T cell receptor beta chain was obtained from a study of Ad26.COV2.S vaccination and SARS-CoV-2 variants. V was pared by 7 bases and J by 1 base, with 10 bases between. This CDR3 comprises 13 residues. Germline V gene data show CDR1 as LNHDA and CDR2 as SQIVND (reference sequence). Some clones are missing from TCRdb's copy, which holds only in-frame ones; the method was immunoSEQ multiplex PCR. The sample lists more than 85,000 clones; around 80% were seen once. This chain links TRBV19 with TRBJ1-1; D gene ambiguous. The starting material was peripheral blood, obtained after recovery from COVID-19. The TCR was taken from a human donor who had recovered from COVID-19. CDR3 in amino acids: CASKEVRNTEAFF. CDR3 bases: TGTGCCAGTAAGGAGGTCCGGAACACTGAAGCTTTCTTT.